This entry lists 21 T cell receptor beta chains sequenced from one sample in a study of type 1 regulatory T cells. No antigen has been assigned to these receptors. TCRdb used MiXCR to reprocess the reads, holding one entry per CDR3 protein. The table lists over 55,000 distinct CDR3 sequences, about 60% of them singletons, with 7.6% in the top ten. Sequencing was performed on cultured T cells, either the whole culture or a sorted T cell fraction (not recorded which). As to subset: Tr1-enriched cell product generated in vitro against host alloantigens. The receptors stem from a human donor in good health.

The chain combines TRBV11-2 with TRBJ2-2; D is perhaps TRBD2 (6 bases). CDR1 is SGHAT and CDR2 is FQNNGV in the germline V gene. V lost 2 bases and J 8 bases, leaving 12 bases between the germline ends. This CDR3 is built from 14 residues. In DNA, the CDR3 is TGTGCCAGCAGCTTAAATCCGGGAGCGGGGGAGCTGTTTTTT. This codes for CASSLNPGAGELFF.

This sequence joins TRBV27 and TRBJ2-3; 9 bases agree with TRBD2. From germline, CDR1 is MNHEY and CDR2 SMNVEV (reference sequence). The J segment lost 6 bases and the V segment lost 5 bases, leaving 9 bases of the junction unmatched. The CDR3 is 15 residues long. CDR3 DNA: TGTGCCAGCAGTCCCCTGACTAGCGGCATCGATACGCAGTATTTT. Translating it yields CASSPLTSGIDTQYF.

This clonotype was seen a handful of times. V and J are TRBV6-5 and TRBJ1-1; D remains ambiguous. Looked up from germline, CDR1 is MNHEY and CDR2 is SVGAGI. This CDR3 contains 16 residues. V was shortened by 5 bases and J by 0 bases, with 16 bases between the two germline ends. CDR3 coding DNA: TGTGCCAGCAGTACACCTCCGTCGGGAGTGAACACTGAAGCTTTCTTT. Protein product: CASSTPPSGVNTEAFF.

The rearrangement links TRBV5-1 to TRBJ2-1, with 15 bases matching TRBD2. With 3 bases clipped from V and 8 bases from J, the junction kept 3 bases outside the gene matches. Germline V gene lookup returns CDR1 SGHRS and CDR2 YFSETQ. This CDR3 is 15 amino acids long. CDR3 loop: CASSSGLAGGHEQFF. The CDR3 nucleotides read TGCGCCAGCAGCTCCGGACTAGCGGGAGGGCATGAGCAGTTCTTC.

The chain combines TRBV6-1 with TRBJ2-5; 7 bases are shared with TRBD2. Germline CDR1 is MNHNS and CDR2 is SASEGT. After removal of 1 base from V and 3 bases from J, the junction contained 5 bases not matched to a gene. The CDR3 has 15 residues. DNA for the CDR3: TGTGCCAGCAGTGAAGTGGGGAGCGGGAAAGAGACCCAGTACTTC. Amino acids: CASSEVGSGKETQYF.

This clonotype was seen a few times. The gene calls are TRBV11-2 and TRBJ2-1; D unresolved. Germline V CDR1 and CDR2: SGHAT, FQNNGV. The CDR3 extends over 12 amino acids. Trimming left V 0 bases short and J 10 bases short, with 7 bases between. The CDR3 protein is CASSLDKTEQFF. CDR3 sequence (DNA): TGTGCCAGCAGCTTAGATAAAACGGAGCAGTTCTTC.

The chain recombines TRBV4-2 with TRBJ2-5, with 9 bases fitting TRBD2. This CDR3 spans 19 amino acids. The ends lost 0 bases at V and 0 bases at J; junction bases unmatched: 11. CDR1 LGHNA and CDR2 YNFKEQ come from the germline V gene. CDR3 residues: CASSQDWRLAGPNQETQYF. The CDR3 coding sequence is TGTGCCAGCAGCCAAGATTGGAGGCTAGCGGGACCCAACCAAGAGACCCAGTACTTC.

The chain carries TRBV5-1 and TRBJ2-1; 8 nucleotides agree with TRBD2. V shed 7 bases, J shed 0 bases, and the junction held 6 bases outside the gene matches. The CDR3 is 15 residues long. The germline V gene has CDR1 SGHRS and CDR2 YFSETQ. CDR3 nucleotide sequence: TGCGCCAGCGGATCGGCGGGAGGCTCCTACAATGAGCAGTTCTTC. As protein: CASGSAGGSYNEQFF.

This chain uses TRBV24-1 with TRBJ2-2; 7 nucleotides agree with TRBD2. The CDR3 loop spans 17 amino acids. V dropped 3 bases and J dropped 7; count of bases not matched to a gene: 13. Germline CDR1 is KGHDR and CDR2 is SFDVKD. The CDR3 loop is CATSDLKGRAEGGELFF. DNA for the CDR3: TGTGCCACCAGTGATCTGAAAGGGAGGGCCGAAGGCGGGGAGCTGTTTTTT.

V is TRBV4-2 and J is TRBJ2-4, with D possibly being TRBD2 (6 bases). Germline CDR1 LGHNA, CDR2 YNFKEQ. V lost 0 bases and J lost 3, with 15 bases in between. This CDR3 is 17 amino acids long. The CDR3 spells CASSQDALAVNKNIQYF. In DNA form, the CDR3 reads TGTGCCAGCAGCCAAGATGCTTTAGCGGTTAACAAAAACATTCAGTACTTC.

The V call is TRBV2, the J call TRBJ2-1, with D unresolved. Trimming shortened V by 2 bases and J by 4 bases, and 9 bases separated the two germline ends. The V gene's germline CDR1 is SNHLY and CDR2 FYNNEI. The CDR3 has 14 residues. The CDR3 here is CASSELRVYNEQFF. For the CDR3, the DNA is TGTGCCAGCAGTGAATTACGAGTATACAATGAGCAGTTCTTC.

The chain couples TRBV4-1 to TRBJ2-3; tentative D call: TRBD2 (7 bases). CDR3 size: 16 residues. The V and J ends lost 4 bases and 6 bases respectively, with 20 bases between them. CDR1 is MGHRA, CDR2 YSYEKL, per germline. CDR3 sequence: CASSPGALADADTQYF. The CDR3 DNA reads TGCGCCAGCAGCCCGGGGGCCCTAGCGGACGCCGATACGCAGTATTTT.

This sequence joins TRBV28 and TRBJ1-3; no clear D. V was clipped by 6 bases and J by 1 base, with 10 bases between them. CDR3 length: 14 residues. Per the germline V gene, CDR1 is MDHEN and CDR2 is SYDVKM. The CDR3 nucleotides are TGTGCCAGCAGCCCCGGAGGGTCTGGAAACACCATATATTTT. Amino acid sequence: CASSPGGSGNTIYF.

Only a few counts were recorded for this clonotype. The genes are TRBV20-1 and TRBJ2-2, with TRBD2 matching over 8 bases. The germline V gene has CDR1 DFQATT and CDR2 SNEGSKA (reference sequence). CDR3 size: 16 residues. V lost 0 bases, J lost 3 bases, and 6 bases stayed unmatched. The CDR3 here is CSARDSRAGDTGELFF. In DNA form, the CDR3 reads TGCAGTGCTAGAGATTCGAGAGCGGGAGACACCGGGGAGCTGTTTTTT.

This clonotype appeared a few times. The chain employs TRBV20-1 and TRBJ2-7, with 7 nucleotides matching TRBD1. This CDR3 has 13 residues. Trimming at V came to 5 bases and at J to 1 base, leaving 5 bases not matched to a gene. Germline V gene lookup returns CDR1 DFQATT and CDR2 SNEGSKA (reference sequence). The CDR3 DNA follows: TGCAGTGCTCACGGGGACAGATCCTACGAGCAGTACTTC. Translating gives CSAHGDRSYEQYF.

The chain links TRBV18 to TRBJ1-4, with D unresolved. V dropped 2 bases and J dropped 2 bases, with 15 bases sitting between them. Germline V gene lookup returns CDR1 KGHSH and CDR2 LQKENI. The CDR3 totals 17 residues. The CDR3 DNA is TGTGCCAGCTCACCAGGTCAGGCCGGCATGACTAATGAAAAACTGTTTTTT. It codes for CASSPGQAGMTNEKLFF.

This chain joins TRBV18 and TRBJ2-3, with D perhaps TRBD2 (5 bases). Deletions cut 6 bases from V and 4 bases from J, with 8 bases between. The CDR3 has 12 amino acids. Germline CDR1 KGHSH, CDR2 LQKENI. CDR3: CASSDSSDTQYF. The CDR3 DNA is TGTGCCAGCTCGGACTCATCAGATACGCAGTATTTT. Full variable domain (rest looked up from reference TRBV18 and TRBJ2-3): NAGVMQNPRHLVRRRGQEARLRCSPMKGHSHVYWYRQLPEEGLKFMVYLQKENIIDESGMPKERFSAEFPKEGPSILRIQQVVRGDSAAYFCASSDSSDTQYFGPGTRLTVL.

This rearrangement joins TRBV20-1 to TRBJ2-5; the match to TRBD1 covers 9 bases. CDR3 length: 15 residues. The germline CDR1 and CDR2 sequences are DFQATT and SNEGSKA (reference sequence). With V trimmed by 0 bases and J by 5 bases, 7 bases remained unmatched. DNA for the CDR3: TGCAGTGCTAGAGATCAACAGGGGGCGTGGGAGACCCAGTACTTC. Translation gives CSARDQQGAWETQYF.

This sequence joins TRBV29-1 and TRBJ1-2, with D possibly matching TRBD1 (5 bases). Germline CDR1 and CDR2: SQVTM and ANQGSEA. The CDR3 has 13 amino acids. Trimming cost V 4 bases and J 7 bases, with 16 bases left between them. The CDR3 nucleotides read TGCAGCGTTGTGGTTAGGGGATGGGGTGGCTACACCTTC. This encodes CSVVVRGWGGYTF.

The rearrangement links TRBV24-1 to TRBJ2-1; TRBD2 matches 8 bases. With 3 bases clipped from V and 12 bases from J, the junction kept 15 bases outside the gene matches. Germline V gene lookup returns CDR1 KGHDR and CDR2 SFDVKD. The CDR3 contains 16 residues. CDR3 in amino acids: CATSDDRAGAHGVQFF. The CDR3 DNA sequence: TGTGCCACCAGTGATGATAGAGCGGGAGCCCACGGGGTGCAGTTCTTC.

This clonotype appeared a few times. The rearrangement uses TRBV3-1 and TRBJ2-2; the D call may be TRBD1 or TRBD2 (5 bases each). CDR1 and CDR2 from the germline V gene are LGHDT and YNNKEL (reference sequence). The V end lost 6 bases, the J end lost 2 bases, and 7 bases lay between the germline ends. The CDR3 has 13 amino acids. This CDR3 reads CASRRGNTGELFF. Written as DNA, the CDR3 is TGTGCCAGCAGGAGGGGAAACACCGGGGAGCTGTTTTTT.